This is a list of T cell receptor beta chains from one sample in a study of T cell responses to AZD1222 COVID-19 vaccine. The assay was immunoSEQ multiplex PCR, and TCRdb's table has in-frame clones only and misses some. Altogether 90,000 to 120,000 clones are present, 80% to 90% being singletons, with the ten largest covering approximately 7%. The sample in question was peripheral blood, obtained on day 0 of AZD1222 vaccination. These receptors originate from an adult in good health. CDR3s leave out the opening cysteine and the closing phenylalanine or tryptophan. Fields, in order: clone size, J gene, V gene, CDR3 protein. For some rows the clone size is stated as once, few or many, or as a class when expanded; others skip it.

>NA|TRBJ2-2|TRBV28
ASRTVNTGELF
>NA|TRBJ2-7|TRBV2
ASSEGGTSTYEQY
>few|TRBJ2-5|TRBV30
AWGLGQGATQY
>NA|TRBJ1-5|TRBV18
ASSPQGYNQPQH
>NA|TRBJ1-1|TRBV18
ASSPKNRDRNTEAF
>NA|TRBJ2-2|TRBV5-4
ASSLGGFRGNTGELF
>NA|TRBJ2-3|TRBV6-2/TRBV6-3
ASSYGTGPMSTDTQY
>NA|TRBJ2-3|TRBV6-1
ASSESGGPSTDTQY
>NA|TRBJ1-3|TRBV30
AWSVGWPGRSSGNTIY
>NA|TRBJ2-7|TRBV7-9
ASSLVTGGSYEQY
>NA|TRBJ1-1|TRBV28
ASSPRDLVF
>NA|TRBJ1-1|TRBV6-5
ASKRNKNGEKGAF
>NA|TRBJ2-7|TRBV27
ASSLYDRRQTQY
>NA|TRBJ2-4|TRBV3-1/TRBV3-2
ASSLLGGGTKNIQY
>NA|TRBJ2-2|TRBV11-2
ASSATSVGELF
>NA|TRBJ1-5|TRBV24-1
ATMRGVGQPQH
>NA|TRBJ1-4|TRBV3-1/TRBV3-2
ASSRRAGGNEKLF
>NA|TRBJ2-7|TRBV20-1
SASPGTGGWEQY
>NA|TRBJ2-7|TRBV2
ASSSRYEQY
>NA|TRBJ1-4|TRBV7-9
ASSLRAAEKLF
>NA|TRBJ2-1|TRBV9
ASSPGQGVNEQF
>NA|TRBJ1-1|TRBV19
ASSIGTANTEAF
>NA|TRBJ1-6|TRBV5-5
ASSWYGSSYNSPLH
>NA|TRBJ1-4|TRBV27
ASSTYRGRDEKLF
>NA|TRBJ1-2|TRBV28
ATQGGQNYGYT
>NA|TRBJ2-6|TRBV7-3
ASSLVSSGANVLT
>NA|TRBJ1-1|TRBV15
ATSRDKGTNTEAF
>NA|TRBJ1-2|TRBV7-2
ASSFPGQGDYGYT
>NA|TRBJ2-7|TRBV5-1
ASSQTSGDFYEQY
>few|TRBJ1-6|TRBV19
ASSSIAGANSPLH
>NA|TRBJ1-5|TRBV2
ASSDQVGNQPQH
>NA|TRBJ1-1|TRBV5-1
ASNPRQGARNTEAF
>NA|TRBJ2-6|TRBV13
ASSVSGGGGANVLT
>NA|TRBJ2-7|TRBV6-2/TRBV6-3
ASSRTGSGTYEQY
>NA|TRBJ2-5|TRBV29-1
SVEVQLETQY
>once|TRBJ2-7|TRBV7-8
ASSLSRVSYEQY
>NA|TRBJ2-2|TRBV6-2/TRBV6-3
ASSYENGSHTGELF
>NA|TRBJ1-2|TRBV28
ASSVVPGTGKANYGYT
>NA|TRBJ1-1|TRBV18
ASSPGTGAEAF
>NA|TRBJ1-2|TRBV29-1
SVADGANYGYT